This T cell receptor beta chain was retrieved from a study of cytomegalovirus exposure and HLA in healthy donors. V dropped 7 bases and J dropped 2 bases, with 15 bases sitting between them. Germline V gives CDR1 SNHLY, CDR2 FYNNEI. CDR3 length: 14 amino acids. As to this clone: As yet, its antigen is unknown.

Primers: 60 Vbeta forward and 13 Jbeta reverse. Sequencing was performed with immunoSEQ multiplex PCR; in TCRdb, only in-frame clones are kept and a portion is missing. The sample shows 110,000 or so clones, 70% to 85% of them seen only once. Overall study findings and caveats: In a later analysis, productive TCRs from donors in an Asian-associated ancestry cluster reportedly carried fewer N-insertions than the cohort mean. Exclusion as indistinguishable affected some V segments, including TRBV6-2 and TRBV6-3. Relative to equally common others, HLA-associated TCR beta chains showed greater clonal expansion in a later analysis.

The chain carries TRBV2 and TRBJ2-7, with D perhaps matching TRBD1 (5 bases). The TCR was taken from a woman between 18 and 29 years old in good health and CMV-seronegative. The sequencing sample was made of PBMCs. The CDR3 reads CASTPLADTYEQYF. The CDR3 nucleotides are TGTGCCAGCACCCCGTTGGCGGACACCTACGAGCAGTACTTC.